One sample yielded the 31 T cell receptor beta chains listed below, sequenced in a study of blood T cell repertoires in COVID-19. Libraries were prepared by immunoSEQ multiplex PCR; TCRdb keeps only in-frame clonotypes and omits some of them. The data contain around 180,000 clones, roughly 88% of them singletons. The specimen was peripheral blood. Every receptor here comes from a human donor with active or convalescent COVID-19. The donor label of this sample is uncertain.

CDR3 amino acids: CASSWWTANQPQHF. CDR3 bases: TGTGCCAGCAGCTGGTGGACAGCCAATCAGCCCCAGCATTTT. The chain has TRBV7-9 and TRBJ1-5, with D perhaps TRBD1 (6 bases). In germline, CDR1 is SEHNR, CDR2 FQNEAQ (reference sequence). The CDR3 loop spans 14 amino acids. The V gene lost 4 bases and the J gene lost 3 bases, with 10 bases spanning the gap.

Notes on this clone: This sample includes further DNA sequences coding for the same CDR3. This rearrangement joins TRBV28 to TRBJ2-7; D ambiguous. The CDR3 length is 12 residues. Per germline, CDR1 MDHEN and CDR2 SYDVKM. V was trimmed by 1 base and J by 3 bases, leaving 4 bases between them. CDR3 in amino acids: CASSLSSYEQYF. The CDR3 coding sequence is TGTGCCAGCAGTTTATCCAGCTACGAGCAGTACTTC. Full variable domain (outside the CDR3, taken from reference TRBV28 and TRBJ2-7): DVKVTQSSRYLVKRTGEKVFLECVQDMDHENMFWYRQDPGLGLRLIYFSYDVKMKEKGDIPEGYSVSREKKERFSLILESASTNQTSMYLCASSLSSYEQYFGPGTRLTVT.

The V and J genes are TRBV6-6 and TRBJ1-1; weak D call: TRBD1 (5 bases). CDR1 is MNHNY, CDR2 SVGAGI, per germline (reference sequence). V gave up 1 base and J gave up 2 bases, with 11 bases separating them. The CDR3 consists of 15 residues. CDR3 sequence reads: CASSYYAGLNTEAFF. In DNA, the CDR3 is TGTGCCAGCAGTTACTATGCAGGGTTAAACACTGAAGCTTTCTTT.

This clone was seen only once. This chain connects TRBV29-1 to TRBJ1-1, with D possibly being TRBD1 (5 bases). With 7 bases removed from V and 0 bases from J, the gap between germline ends came to 9 bases. CDR3 length: 12 amino acids. Germline V lookup: CDR1 SQVTM, CDR2 ANQGSEA. The CDR3, as DNA: TGCAGCGCCGACAGCCTGAACACTGAAGCTTTCTTT. Its translation: CSADSLNTEAFF.

The chain is built from TRBV3-1 (or the pseudogene TRBV3-2) and TRBJ2-5, with TRBD1 identical over 8 bases. Germline V lookup: CDR1 LGHDT, CDR2 YNNKEL (reference sequence). Trimming took 3 bases from V and 2 from J; bases not matched to a gene: 11. The length of the CDR3 is 17 residues. CDR3 loop: CASSQEQWTGSQETQYF. The CDR3 DNA reads as TGTGCCAGCAGCCAGGAGCAATGGACAGGGTCGCAAGAGACCCAGTACTTC.

CDR3 bases: TGTGCCAGCAGCGCGGTCCCGTGGTTGTTCCGTGAGCAGTTCTTC. Its protein product is CASSAVPWLFREQFF. The chain employs TRBV9 and TRBJ2-1; no clear D. The CDR3 spans 15 residues. V shed 3 bases and J shed 9 bases, with 19 bases lying between them. Germline V gives CDR1 SGDLS, CDR2 YYNGEE. The full variable domain, its missing parts supplied by reference TRBV9 and TRBJ2-1, is DSGVTQTPKHLITATGQRVTLRCSPRSGDLSVYWYQQSLDQGLQFLIQYYNGEERAKGNILERFSAQQFPDLHSELNLSSLELGDSALYFCASSAVPWLFREQFFGPGTRLTVL.

The chain couples TRBV28 to TRBJ1-3; the D is unclear. V shed 9 bases and J shed 4 bases, with 28 bases lying between them. Germline V gives CDR1 MDHEN, CDR2 SYDVKM. This CDR3 is built from 18 residues. CDR3 amino acids: CASSGRKYISPAGNTIYF. CDR3 DNA sequence: TGTGCCAGTTCAGGCCGGAAGTATATTAGTCCGGCCGGAAACACCATATATTTT.

The rearrangement uses TRBV19 and TRBJ2-3, with a possible D match to TRBD1 (6 bases). Per the germline V gene, CDR1 is LNHDA and CDR2 is SQIVND (reference sequence). The CDR3 has 14 amino acids. Trimming removed 6 bases from V and 2 bases from J, with 12 bases in between. Here the CDR3 reads CASSPDRNTDTQYF. CDR3 nucleotide sequence: TGTGCCAGTAGCCCGGACAGAAACACAGATACGCAGTATTTT.

This clone turned up a few times. The chain joins TRBV30 to TRBJ2-1, with 9 bases lining up with TRBD2. J was trimmed by 2 bases and V by 8 bases; bases with no gene match: 10. The CDR3 is 15 amino acids. Germline V gene data show CDR1 as GTSNPN and CDR2 as SVGIG (reference sequence). The CDR3 reads CASSSAGGAYNEQFF. CDR3 DNA sequence: TGTGCCAGTTCATCGGCGGGAGGGGCCTACAATGAGCAGTTCTTC.

This chain joins TRBV6-4 and TRBJ2-3; 13 bases are shared with TRBD2. Trimming at V came to 6 bases and at J to 4 bases, leaving 4 bases not matched to a gene. CDR3 length: 15 residues. From germline, CDR1 is MRHNA and CDR2 SNTAGT. The CDR3 loop is CASRELAGGPDTQYF. CDR3 nucleotide sequence: TGTGCCAGCAGAGAACTAGCGGGGGGGCCAGATACGCAGTATTTT.

The gene calls are TRBV6-5 and TRBJ2-7; D possibly corresponds to TRBD1 (6 bases). Germline lookup yields CDR1 MNHEY and CDR2 SVGAGI. The CDR3 sequence is 13 residues long. V was trimmed by 5 bases and J by 11 bases, leaving 19 bases between them. The CDR3 loop is CASSLRHRDQEYF. CDR3 nucleotide sequence: TGTGCCAGCAGTCTCCGACACAGGGACCAGGAGTACTTC.

This clone was detected only once. J is TRBJ2-3 and V is TRBV21-1; the table calls TRBD2, which could not be checked here. TRBV21-1 is an annotated pseudogene. CDR3 size: 18 residues. CDR3: CASSKDRASGRRIDTQYF. The CDR3 region has the DNA TGTGCCAGCAGCAAAGATCGGGCTAGCGGGAGGAGGATAGATACGCAGTATTTT.

This sequence joins TRBV18 and TRBJ2-7, with a tentative D call TRBD2 (6 bases). The CDR3 loop spans 15 amino acids. V dropped 3 bases and J dropped 4 bases, with 16 bases sitting between them. Germline V gives CDR1 KGHSH, CDR2 LQKENI. The CDR3 region is CASSPSLGGSYEQYF. The CDR3 coding sequence is TGTGCCAGCTCACCCTCCCTAGGAGGGTCTTACGAGCAGTACTTC. The full variable domain, in which reference TRBV18 and TRBJ2-7 provide the parts outside the CDR3, is NAGVMQNPRHLVRRRGQEARLRCSPMKGHSHVYWYRQLPEEGLKFMVYLQKENIIDESGMPKERFSAEFPKEGPSILRIQQVVRGDSAAYFCASSPSLGGSYEQYFGPGTRLTVT.

This sequence joins TRBV28 and TRBJ1-5; a possible D gene is TRBD1 (6 bases). V shed 3 bases and J shed 5 bases, with 14 bases lying between them. This CDR3 is 15 amino acids long. Germline-derived CDR1 and CDR2 are MDHEN and SYDVKM. The CDR3 region has the DNA TGTGCCAGCAGTTTTGCGGGGGGCAAGGATCAGCCCCAGCATTTT. Its translation is CASSFAGGKDQPQHF.

The gene calls are TRBV4-1 and TRBJ2-3; the match to TRBD2 covers 14 bases. This CDR3 region has 16 residues. The V gene end was trimmed by 3 bases and the J gene end by 6 bases; junction bases not matched to a gene: 5. Germline loops: CDR1 MGHRA, CDR2 YSYEKL. CDR3 coding DNA: TGCGCCAGCAGCCAGAGACGACTAGCGGGGGGGGATACGCAGTATTTT. It codes for CASSQRRLAGGDTQYF.

V is TRBV9 and J is TRBJ2-1, with D tentatively TRBD1 (6 bases). Trimming left V 4 bases short and J 10 bases short, with 27 bases between. From germline, CDR1 is SGDLS and CDR2 YYNGEE. The CDR3 contains 17 residues. CDR3 nucleotide sequence: TGTGCCAGCAGCTCTTATTCAAGGGGGACCGGGGTCGGGGAGCAGTTCTTC. Translated: CASSSYSRGTGVGEQFF.

This clone was picked up one time. The gene calls are TRBV11-2 and TRBJ2-1, with a tentative D call TRBD1 (5 bases). CDR3 length: 14 residues. CDR1 and CDR2 from the germline V gene are SGHAT and FQNNGV. V was pared by 4 bases and J by 9 bases, with 16 bases between. The CDR3 reads CASSSSTGSLEQFF. Written as DNA, the CDR3 is TGTGCCAGCAGCTCCTCAACAGGCTCGCTTGAGCAGTTCTTC.

The rearrangement uses TRBV4-1 and TRBJ2-7; a weak D match, TRBD1 (6 bases). Trimming took 5 bases from V and 5 from J, leaving 28 bases between them. The CDR3 totals 18 residues. Germline V gene sequence: CDR1 MGHRA, CDR2 YSYEKL. The CDR3 DNA sequence: TGCGCCAGCAGCAAAGTCTTCCGGGACACACGCCTTATGGACGAGCAGTACTTC. Its translation: CASSKVFRDTRLMDEQYF.

J is TRBJ2-7 and V is TRBV11-2; TRBD1 aligns across 7 bases. With V trimmed by 0 bases and J by 4 bases, 3 bases remained unmatched. The CDR3 sequence is 14 residues long. CDR1 is SGHAT, CDR2 FQNNGV, per germline. The DNA for the CDR3 is TGTGCCAGCAGCTTAGACATGACAGGGTACGAGCAGTACTTC. Residues: CASSLDMTGYEQYF. Complete variable domain (other parts from reference TRBV11-2 and TRBJ2-7): EAGVAQSPRYKIIEKRQSVAFWCNPISGHATLYWYQQILGQGPKLLIQFQNNGVVDDSQLPKDRFSAERLKGVDSTLKIQPAKLEDSAVYLCASSLDMTGYEQYFGPGTRLTVT.

This clone was counted between two and nine times. CDR3 protein: CASSWDSYEQYF. The CDR3 nucleotides are TGTGCCAGCAGCTGGGACAGCTACGAGCAGTACTTC. This rearrangement joins TRBV7-2 to TRBJ2-7; 7 positions agree with TRBD1. The CDR3 runs to 12 residues. V shed 4 bases and J 3 bases; nucleotides not matched to a gene: 0. The germline V gene encodes CDR1 SGHTA and CDR2 FQGNSA. Looking up the rest from reference TRBV7-2 and TRBJ2-7 gives the full variable domain: GAGVSQSPSNKVTEKGKDVELRCDPISGHTALYWYRQSLGQGLEFLIYFQGNSAPDKSGLPSDRFSAERTGGSVSTLTIQRTQQEDSAVYLCASSWDSYEQYFGPGTRLTVT.

This chain joins TRBV5-1 and TRBJ1-1, with D possibly matching TRBD1 (6 bases). Deletions cut 3 bases from V and 0 bases from J, with 15 bases between. The CDR3 spans 16 residues. Germline V CDR1 and CDR2: SGHRS, YFSETQ. The CDR3 sequence is CASSWGRGNMNTEAFF. DNA for the CDR3: TGCGCCAGCAGCTGGGGGCGTGGAAATATGAACACTGAAGCTTTCTTT.

The rearrangement joins TRBV2 to TRBJ2-2; 10 bases match TRBD1. CDR3 length: 15 amino acids. CDR1 SNHLY and CDR2 FYNNEI come from the germline V gene. The trim removed 6 bases at V and 6 bases at J, leaving 7 bases unmatched. In DNA form, the CDR3 reads TGTGCCAGCAGGGGGACAGGGGCCGAGGCCGGGGAGCTGTTTTTT. Amino acids: CASRGTGAEAGELFF. Variable domain in full (rest from reference TRBV2 and TRBJ2-2): EPEVTQTPSHQVTQMGQEVILRCVPISNHLYFYWYRQILGQKVEFLVSFYNNEISEKSEIFDDQFSVERPDGSNFTLKIRSTKLEDSAMYFCASRGTGAEAGELFFGEGSRLTVL.

The V call is TRBV14, the J call TRBJ1-1; D is undetermined. Germline CDR1 and CDR2: SGHDN and FVKESK. This CDR3 is 12 amino acids long. The V end was cut by 7 bases, the J end by 7 bases, with 13 bases between. CDR3 bases: TGTGCCAGCAACCCATACCCAGGTGAAGCTTTCTTT. This encodes CASNPYPGEAFF.

This clone has just one count. The chain uses TRBV20-1 and TRBJ2-7; a possible D gene is TRBD1 (6 bases). The germline V and J ends were trimmed by 3 bases and 4 bases, with 10 bases remaining between them. Per germline, CDR1 DFQATT and CDR2 SNEGSKA (reference sequence). CDR3 size: 12 residues. The CDR3 nucleotides read TGCAGTGCTAGTAACAGGGTTTACGAGCAGTACTTC. Protein product: CSASNRVYEQYF.

V usage is TRBV2 and J usage is TRBJ1-5; D is ambiguous. The CDR3 is 14 residues long. V was pared by 0 bases and J by 2 bases, with 5 bases between. Germline V gene sequence: CDR1 SNHLY, CDR2 FYNNEI. CDR3 protein: CASSEARGNQPQHF. The CDR3 coding sequence is TGTGCCAGCAGTGAAGCGAGGGGCAATCAGCCCCAGCATTTT.

The chain carries TRBV19 and TRBJ2-7; 10 nucleotides align to TRBD1. The germline V gene has CDR1 LNHDA and CDR2 SQIVND (reference sequence). With 7 bases clipped from V and 5 bases from J, the junction kept 8 bases outside the gene matches. The CDR3 sequence is 14 residues long. The CDR3 here is CASIGDRGAHEQYF. CDR3 coding DNA: TGTGCCAGTATCGGGGACAGGGGAGCGCACGAGCAGTACTTC.

In this sample, this clone turned up a few times. The chain has TRBV24-1 and TRBJ2-1; 7 bases align to TRBD2. CDR1 KGHDR and CDR2 SFDVKD come from the germline V gene. The CDR3 extends over 14 amino acids. Trimming at V came to 5 bases and at J to 3 bases, leaving 3 bases not matched to a gene. The CDR3 DNA sequence: TGTGCCACCAGTGGAGGGAGGGTCTACAATGAGCAGTTCTTC. As protein: CATSGGRVYNEQFF.

The rearrangement links TRBV9 to TRBJ2-7, with 8 bases that match TRBD2. This CDR3 has 13 amino acids. V was pared by 7 bases and J by 4 bases, with 7 bases of the junction left unmatched. Germline V gene data show CDR1 as SGDLS and CDR2 as YYNGEE. Here the CDR3 reads CASADVAGYEQYF. The CDR3 bases are TGTGCCAGCGCCGATGTAGCGGGGTACGAGCAGTACTTC.

V usage is TRBV6-2 or TRBV6-3 and J usage is TRBJ1-5, with D uncertain. Germline V CDR1 and CDR2: MNHEY, SVGEGT. The CDR3 contains 11 residues. The ends were cut back, 2 bases at V and 9 bases at J, with 5 bases in the middle. This chain's CDR3 is CASSYPGPQHF. DNA for the CDR3: TGTGCCAGCAGTTACCCGGGGCCCCAGCATTTT.

The chain couples TRBV2 to TRBJ2-7, with TRBD1 as a possible D gene (7 bases). This CDR3 has 12 residues. Trimming removed 4 bases at V and 9 bases at J, with 13 bases between. CDR1 is SNHLY and CDR2 is FYNNEI in the germline V gene. The CDR3, as DNA: TGTGCCAGCAGTGCAGGGGGGCCCGCGCAGTACTTC. This gives the protein CASSAGGPAQYF.

The rearrangement joins TRBV7-2 to TRBJ2-1; D call uncertain. This CDR3 is built from 13 residues. Germline CDR1 SGHTA, CDR2 FQGNSA. Trimming took off 1 base at V and 7 bases at J, with 8 bases between the two ends. For the CDR3, the DNA is TGTGCCAGCAGCTTAGGAGGTGTGAATGAGCAGTTCTTC. Its translation: CASSLGGVNEQFF.